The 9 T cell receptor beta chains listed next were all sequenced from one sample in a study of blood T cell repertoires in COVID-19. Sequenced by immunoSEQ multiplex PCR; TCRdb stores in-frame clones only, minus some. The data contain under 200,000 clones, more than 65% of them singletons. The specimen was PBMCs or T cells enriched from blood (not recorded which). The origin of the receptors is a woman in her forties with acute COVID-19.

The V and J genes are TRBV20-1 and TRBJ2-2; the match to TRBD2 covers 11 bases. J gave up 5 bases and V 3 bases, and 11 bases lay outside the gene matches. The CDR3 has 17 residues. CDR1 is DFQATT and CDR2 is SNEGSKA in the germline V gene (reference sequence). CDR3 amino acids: CSASYRTSGPGTGELFF. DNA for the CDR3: TGCAGTGCTAGTTACCGGACTAGCGGGCCCGGTACCGGGGAGCTGTTTTTT.

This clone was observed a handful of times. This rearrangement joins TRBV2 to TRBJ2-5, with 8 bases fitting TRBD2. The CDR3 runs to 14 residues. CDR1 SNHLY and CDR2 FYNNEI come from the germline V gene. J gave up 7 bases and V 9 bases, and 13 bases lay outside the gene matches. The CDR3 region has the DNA TGTGCCAGTGGGCCTGGACTAGCCGGGGGGACCCAGTACTTC. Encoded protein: CASGPGLAGGTQYF.

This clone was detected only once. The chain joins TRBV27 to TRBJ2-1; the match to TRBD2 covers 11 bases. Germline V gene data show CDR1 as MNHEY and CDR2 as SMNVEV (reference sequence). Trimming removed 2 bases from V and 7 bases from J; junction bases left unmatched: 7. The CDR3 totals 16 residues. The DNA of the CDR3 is TGTGCCAGCAGTTTAGCCTCTAGCGGGAGGCTAAATGAGCAGTTCTTC. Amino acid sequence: CASSLASSGRLNEQFF.

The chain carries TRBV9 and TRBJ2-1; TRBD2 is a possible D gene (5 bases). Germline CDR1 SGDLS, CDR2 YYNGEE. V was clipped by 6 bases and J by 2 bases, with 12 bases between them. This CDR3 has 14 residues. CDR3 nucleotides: TGTGCCAGCAACCCCGGGGTGACCTACAATGAGCAGTTCTTC. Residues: CASNPGVTYNEQFF. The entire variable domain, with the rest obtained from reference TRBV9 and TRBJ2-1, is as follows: DSGVTQTPKHLITATGQRVTLRCSPRSGDLSVYWYQQSLDQGLQFLIQYYNGEERAKGNILERFSAQQFPDLHSELNLSSLELGDSALYFCASNPGVTYNEQFFGPGTRLTVL.

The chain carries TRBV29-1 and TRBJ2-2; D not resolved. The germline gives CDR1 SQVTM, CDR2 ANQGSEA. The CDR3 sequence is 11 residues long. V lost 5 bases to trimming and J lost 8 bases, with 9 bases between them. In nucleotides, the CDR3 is TGCAGCGTTCAAGGTTCGGGGGAGCTGTTTTTT. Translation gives CSVQGSGELFF.

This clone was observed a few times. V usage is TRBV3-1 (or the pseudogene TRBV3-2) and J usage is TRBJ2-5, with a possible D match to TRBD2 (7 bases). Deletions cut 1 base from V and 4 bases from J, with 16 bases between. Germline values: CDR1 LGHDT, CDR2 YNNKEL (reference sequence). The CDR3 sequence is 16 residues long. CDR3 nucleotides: TGTGCCAGCAGCCAAGGTTTGAGGGGGAGGGCAGAGACCCAGTACTTC. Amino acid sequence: CASSQGLRGRAETQYF.

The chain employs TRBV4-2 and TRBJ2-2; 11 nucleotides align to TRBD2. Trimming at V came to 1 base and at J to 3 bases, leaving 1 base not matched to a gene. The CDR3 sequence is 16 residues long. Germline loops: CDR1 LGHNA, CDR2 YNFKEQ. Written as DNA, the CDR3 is TGTGCCAGCAGCCAAGGACTAGCGGGATACACCGGGGAGCTGTTTTTT. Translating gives CASSQGLAGYTGELFF.

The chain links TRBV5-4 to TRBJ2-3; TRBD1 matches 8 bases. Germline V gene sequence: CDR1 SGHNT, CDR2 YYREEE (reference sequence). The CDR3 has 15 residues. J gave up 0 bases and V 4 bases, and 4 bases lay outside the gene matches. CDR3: CASSRWTGSTDTQYF. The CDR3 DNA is TGTGCCAGCAGCCGCTGGACAGGGAGCACAGATACGCAGTATTTT.

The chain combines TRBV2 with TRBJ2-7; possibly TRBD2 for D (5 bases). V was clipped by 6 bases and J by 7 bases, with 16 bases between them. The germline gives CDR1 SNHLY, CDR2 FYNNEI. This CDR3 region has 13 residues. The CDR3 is CASRKDSSREQYV. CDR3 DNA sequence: TGTGCCAGCAGGAAGGACTCCTCAAGAGAGCAGTACGTC.